These 26 T cell receptor beta chains were all obtained from the same sample, sequenced in a study of T cells in Graves' hyperthyroidism and ophthalmopathy. Amplified regions were TCR beta CDR3 sequences from RNA transcripts. The HTBI primer set was used in a first-round RT-PCR of the TCR CDR3. TCRdb re-called the multiplex PCR reads with MiXCR, one entry per CDR3 protein. The sample carries a few hundred thousand distinct CDR3 sequences, roughly a sixth recorded once. Sequencing used blood. These receptors all stem from a woman aged 25 to 39 with Graves' ophthalmopathy.

In its sample, this clonotype was seen many times. The rearrangement links TRBV28 to TRBJ2-5; 8 bases match TRBD2. The CDR3 covers 16 residues. J was trimmed by 2 bases and V by 6 bases; bases with no gene match: 11. Looked up from germline, CDR1 is MDHEN and CDR2 is SYDVKM. The chain's CDR3 is CASSPGGSGNQETQYF. The CDR3 DNA reads TGTGCCAGCAGCCCCGGGGGTAGCGGGAATCAAGAGACCCAGTACTTC.

This clonotype was found once. A much more abundant neighbour one base away suggests this may be a read error. Because the CDR3 is missing its conserved closing phenylalanine or tryptophan, this is likely a read error. The V and J genes are TRBV5-1 and TRBJ1-1; 7 positions agree with TRBD1. CDR3 length: 14 residues. The germline CDR1 and CDR2 sequences are SGHRS and YFSETQ. V was clipped by 4 bases and J by 6 bases; unmatched bases: 9. DNA for the CDR3: TGCGCCAGCAGCGGGGCAGGGGGTCTCGCTGAAGCTTTCATT. This sequence encodes CASSGAGGLAEAFI.

The J gene is TRBJ1-4, the V gene TRBV7-8; D not resolved. The CDR3 covers 13 residues. V dropped 1 base and J dropped 7 bases, with 7 bases sitting between them. Germline V gives CDR1 SGHVS, CDR2 FQNEAQ. This CDR3 is CASSLEGFEKLFF. CDR3 DNA sequence: TGTGCCAGCAGCTTAGAAGGATTTGAAAAACTGTTTTTT.

In this sample, this clonotype turned up a few times. This chain links TRBV25-1 with TRBJ1-2, with TRBD1 as a possible D gene (6 bases). V was clipped by 5 bases and J by 8 bases, with 15 bases between them. The length of the CDR3 is 13 residues. The germline V gene encodes CDR1 MGHDK and CDR2 SYGVNS. The CDR3 DNA is TGTGCCAGCAGTCGGCCAGGGGCTGGGGGCTACACCTTC. Translated, it gives CASSRPGAGGYTF.

There are many counts of this clonotype. The rearrangement uses TRBV7-2 and TRBJ2-3; 7 nucleotides match TRBD2. The CDR3 spans 15 residues. The germline V gene encodes CDR1 SGHTA and CDR2 FQGNSA. Losses at the gene ends were 7 bases for V and 8 bases for J; bases not matched to a gene: 15. The CDR3 protein is CASTPLGASGATQYF. For the CDR3, the DNA is TGTGCCAGCACCCCCCTCGGGGCTAGCGGTGCTACGCAGTATTTT. Complete variable domain (other parts from reference TRBV7-2 and TRBJ2-3): GAGVSQSPSNKVTEKGKDVELRCDPISGHTALYWYRQSLGQGLEFLIYFQGNSAPDKSGLPSDRFSAERTGGSVSTLTIQRTQQEDSAVYLCASTPLGASGATQYFGPGTRLTVL.

This clonotype has ten or more counts. The chain recombines TRBV5-1 with TRBJ2-3; D is possibly TRBD1 (5 bases). CDR1 SGHRS and CDR2 YFSETQ come from the germline V gene. The CDR3 runs 13 residues. V was cut by 5 bases and J by 2 bases, with 9 bases left in between. The CDR3: CASSVTVTDTQYF. In nucleotides, the CDR3 is TGCGCCAGCAGTGTGACAGTCACAGATACGCAGTATTTT.

This clonotype showed up just a few times. The chain links TRBV14 to TRBJ1-1; D is unclear. Germline V gene sequence: CDR1 SGHDN, CDR2 FVKESK. V lost 0 bases to trimming and J lost 6 bases, with 8 bases between them. CDR3 length: 13 residues. The CDR3 region has the DNA TGTGCCAGCAGCCAAGATTTGGGCTCTGAAGCTTTCTTT. Translated, it gives CASSQDLGSEAFF.

This clonotype was recorded once. The J gene is TRBJ2-1, the V gene TRBV7-9; tentatively, D is TRBD2 (5 bases). V dropped 4 bases and J dropped 7 bases, with 26 bases sitting between them. There are 18 residues in the CDR3. In germline, CDR1 is SEHNR, CDR2 FQNEAQ (reference sequence). The chain's CDR3 is CASSSLTAARGRLNEQFF. For the CDR3, the DNA is TGTGCCAGCAGCTCCCTGACGGCAGCGAGAGGGCGATTAAATGAGCAGTTCTTC.

The chain has TRBV29-1 and TRBJ1-4; D possibly corresponds to TRBD1 (5 bases). The V end was cut by 7 bases, the J end by 6 bases, with 18 bases between. CDR3 length: 14 amino acids. CDR1 is SQVTM, CDR2 ANQGSEA, per germline. Here the CDR3 DNA reads TGCAGCGGGGCTTCAGGGCAGGGCGATGAAAAACTGTTTTTT. Encoded protein: CSGASGQGDEKLFF.

The chain links TRBV20-1 to TRBJ2-3, with 13 bases aligning to TRBD2. The CDR3 totals 15 residues. In germline, CDR1 is DFQATT, CDR2 SNEGSKA (reference sequence). The ends lost 3 bases at V and 4 bases at J; junction bases unmatched: 4. The CDR3 DNA sequence: TGCAGTGCTAGTGGGACTAGCGGGACGGCAGATACGCAGTATTTT. This encodes CSASGTSGTADTQYF.

This clonotype was observed at least ten times. The V call is TRBV28, the J call TRBJ1-2; possibly TRBD1 for D (6 bases). Trimming pared 8 bases from V and 4 bases from J, leaving 17 bases between. The CDR3 is made up of 14 amino acids. CDR1 is MDHEN, CDR2 SYDVKM, per germline. CDR3: CASSGTSGRYGYTF. DNA for the CDR3: TGTGCCAGCTCGGGGACATCGGGACGCTATGGCTACACCTTC.

This clonotype was found many times. V usage is TRBV5-6 and J usage is TRBJ2-1; 8 bases line up with TRBD2. CDR1 is SGHDT and CDR2 is YYEEEE in the germline V gene. With 2 bases clipped from V and 8 bases from J, the junction kept 9 bases outside the gene matches. CDR3 length equals 15 residues. In nucleotides, the CDR3 is TGTGCCAGCAGCTTTCGGGGACTAGGGATCCATGAGCAGTTCTTC. It yields the protein CASSFRGLGIHEQFF.

This clonotype was recorded a few times. The V gene is TRBV4-3, the J gene TRBJ2-7; D is possibly TRBD1 (5 bases). The V and J ends lost 0 bases and 3 bases respectively, with 18 bases between them. Germline CDR1 LGHNA, CDR2 YSLEER. The length of the CDR3 is 17 residues. CDR3 protein: CASSQDLGQYTGYEQYF. The DNA for the CDR3 is TGCGCCAGCAGCCAAGATTTGGGGCAGTACACCGGCTACGAGCAGTACTTC.

This clonotype came up many times. The chain links TRBV28 to TRBJ1-1, with D perhaps matching TRBD1 (5 bases). CDR3 length: 15 amino acids. In germline, CDR1 is MDHEN, CDR2 SYDVKM. Between the trimmed V and J ends, which lost 2 bases and 5 bases, there was a span of 15 bases. This CDR3 is CASSLRSGGVTEAFF. The CDR3 DNA reads TGTGCCAGCAGTTTAAGATCGGGGGGTGTAACTGAAGCTTTCTTT. Filled out from reference TRBV28 and TRBJ1-1, the complete variable domain reads DVKVTQSSRYLVKRTGEKVFLECVQDMDHENMFWYRQDPGLGLRLIYFSYDVKMKEKGDIPEGYSVSREKKERFSLILESASTNQTSMYLCASSLRSGGVTEAFFGQGTRLTVV.

This clonotype was seen only a few times. This rearrangement joins TRBV27 to TRBJ1-3, with TRBD1 as a possible D gene (6 bases). Germline CDR1 reads MNHEY; CDR2 reads SMNVEV (reference sequence). This CDR3 comprises 16 residues. Trimming removed 6 bases at V and 0 bases at J, with 15 bases between. The CDR3 sequence is CASRKDSLYSGNTIYF. The CDR3, as DNA: TGTGCCAGCAGGAAGGACAGCCTATACTCTGGAAACACCATATATTTT.

The DNA of the CDR3 is TGTGCCAGTACTAGCACCTACGAGCAGTACTTC. It specifies CASTSTYEQYF. The rearrangement links TRBV6-2 or TRBV6-3 to TRBJ2-7, with D perhaps matching TRBD2 (6 bases). In germline, CDR1 is MNHEY, CDR2 SVGEGT. The CDR3 contains 11 residues. V lost 9 bases to trimming and J lost 2 bases, with 8 bases between them.

V usage is TRBV20-1 and J usage is TRBJ2-7; D gene uncertain. This CDR3 has 14 amino acids. V shed 4 bases and J shed 0 bases, with 13 bases lying between them. Germline V lookup: CDR1 DFQATT, CDR2 SNEGSKA (reference sequence). CDR3 loop: CSATRVSSSYEQYF. The CDR3, as DNA: TGCAGTGCTACTAGGGTGTCGTCCTCCTACGAGCAGTACTTC.

This clonotype came up a few times. The chain joins TRBV14 to TRBJ2-7, with TRBD2 matching 8 bases. The CDR3 is 15 amino acids. Germline V CDR1 and CDR2: SGHDN, FVKESK. The J segment lost 6 bases and the V segment lost 4 bases, leaving 11 bases of the junction unmatched. CDR3: CASSPLGLEDGEQYF. The CDR3 DNA reads TGTGCCAGCAGCCCTTTGGGACTAGAGGACGGCGAGCAGTACTTC.

This clonotype was observed at least ten times. The V gene is TRBV2, the J gene TRBJ2-2; D gene unclear. Germline CDR1 is SNHLY and CDR2 is FYNNEI. V was shortened by 0 bases and J by 2 bases, with 10 bases between the two germline ends. The CDR3 runs to 16 residues. The CDR3 sequence is CASSEARSLNTGELFF. DNA for the CDR3: TGTGCCAGCAGTGAAGCGAGAAGTCTTAACACCGGGGAGCTGTTTTTT. Full variable domain (missing parts from reference TRBV2 and TRBJ2-2): EPEVTQTPSHQVTQMGQEVILRCVPISNHLYFYWYRQILGQKVEFLVSFYNNEISEKSEIFDDQFSVERPDGSNFTLKIRSTKLEDSAMYFCASSEARSLNTGELFFGEGSRLTVL.

The sample holds one count of this clonotype. A much larger clone lies a single base off, so this may be a read error. This chain joins TRBV6-4 and TRBJ2-2, with TRBD1 as a possible D gene (5 bases). This CDR3 spans 16 amino acids. CDR1 is MRHNA and CDR2 is SNTAGT in the germline V gene. V was pared by 0 bases and J by 6 bases, with 14 bases between. DNA for the CDR3: TGTGCCAGCAGTGACTCGACAAGGGGCGACGCCGGGGAGCTGTTTTTT. Translating it yields CASSDSTRGDAGELFF.

This clonotype has at least ten counts. The genes are TRBV20-1 and TRBJ2-1; possible D gene TRBD2, 6 bases. Trimming left V 0 bases short and J 10 bases short, with 13 bases between. Germline CDR1 and CDR2: DFQATT and SNEGSKA (reference sequence). The CDR3 is 13 residues long. CDR3 region: CSARERLVAEQFF. The CDR3 DNA follows: TGCAGTGCTAGAGAAAGACTAGTCGCCGAGCAGTTCTTC.

In DNA form, the CDR3 reads TGCAGTGCTAGAGAAGGAGGGGTAATCACCGGGGAGCTGTTTTTT. It encodes CSAREGGVITGELFF. The chain joins TRBV20-1 to TRBJ2-2, with D perhaps matching TRBD2 (6 bases). Germline-derived CDR1 and CDR2 are DFQATT and SNEGSKA (reference sequence). This CDR3 has 15 residues. V was shortened by 0 bases and J by 4 bases, with 12 bases between the two germline ends.

In its sample, this clonotype was seen a few times. This sequence joins TRBV28 and TRBJ1-1; D uncertain. The length of the CDR3 is 11 residues. CDR1 and CDR2 (germline): MDHEN, SYDVKM. Trimming took off 8 bases at V and 8 bases at J, with 12 bases between the two ends. The CDR3 DNA follows: TGTGCCAGCTTAGCGGGGAAAGAAGCTTTCTTT. Translation gives CASLAGKEAFF.

In this sample, this clonotype turned up many times. This rearrangement joins TRBV2 to TRBJ2-1; maybe TRBD2 (5 bases). V was cut by 2 bases and J by 10 bases, with 12 bases left in between. Germline CDR1 SNHLY, CDR2 FYNNEI. The CDR3 is 13 residues long. The CDR3 nucleotides are TGTGCCAGCAGTGAACTGAGGACTGCCGAGCAGTTCTTC. Its translation: CASSELRTAEQFF.

This clonotype was found many times. The chain has TRBV6-5 and TRBJ2-7; D is ambiguous. CDR3 length: 14 residues. V lost 6 bases and J 2 bases, leaving 14 bases between the germline ends. Germline-derived CDR1 and CDR2 are MNHEY and SVGAGI. The CDR3 protein is CASRMTGLTYEQYF. The CDR3, as DNA: TGTGCCAGCAGAATGACGGGCCTCACCTACGAGCAGTACTTC.

The V and J genes are TRBV19 and TRBJ1-2; D is uncertain. Per germline, CDR1 LNHDA and CDR2 SQIVND (reference sequence). With 5 bases removed from V and 2 bases from J, the gap between germline ends came to 18 bases. The CDR3 consists of 16 residues. In DNA form, the CDR3 reads TGTGCCAGTAGTGCAATACGAGCGGACCCCAACTATGGCTACACCTTC. It codes for CASSAIRADPNYGYTF. The complete variable domain, with remaining parts taken from reference TRBV19 and TRBJ1-2, reads DGGITQSPKYLFRKEGQNVTLSCEQNLNHDAMYWYRQDPGQGLRLIYYSQIVNDFQKGDIAEGYSVSREKKESFPLTVTSAQKNPTAFYLCASSAIRADPNYGYTFGSGTRLTVV.